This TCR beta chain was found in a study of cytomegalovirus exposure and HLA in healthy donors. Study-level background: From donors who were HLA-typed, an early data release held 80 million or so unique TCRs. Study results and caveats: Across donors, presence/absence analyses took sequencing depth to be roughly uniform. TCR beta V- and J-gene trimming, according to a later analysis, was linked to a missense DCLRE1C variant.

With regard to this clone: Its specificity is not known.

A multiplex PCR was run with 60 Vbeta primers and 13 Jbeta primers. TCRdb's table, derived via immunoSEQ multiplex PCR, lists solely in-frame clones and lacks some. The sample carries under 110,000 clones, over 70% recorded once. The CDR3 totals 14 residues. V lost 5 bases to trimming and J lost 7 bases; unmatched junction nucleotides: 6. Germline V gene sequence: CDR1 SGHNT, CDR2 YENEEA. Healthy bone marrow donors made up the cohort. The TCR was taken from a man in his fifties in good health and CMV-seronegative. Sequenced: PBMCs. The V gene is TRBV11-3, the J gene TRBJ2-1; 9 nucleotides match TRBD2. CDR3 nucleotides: TGTGCCAGCAGCCTACCCGGACTAGCGAATGAGCAGTTCTTC. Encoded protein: CASSLPGLANEQFF.